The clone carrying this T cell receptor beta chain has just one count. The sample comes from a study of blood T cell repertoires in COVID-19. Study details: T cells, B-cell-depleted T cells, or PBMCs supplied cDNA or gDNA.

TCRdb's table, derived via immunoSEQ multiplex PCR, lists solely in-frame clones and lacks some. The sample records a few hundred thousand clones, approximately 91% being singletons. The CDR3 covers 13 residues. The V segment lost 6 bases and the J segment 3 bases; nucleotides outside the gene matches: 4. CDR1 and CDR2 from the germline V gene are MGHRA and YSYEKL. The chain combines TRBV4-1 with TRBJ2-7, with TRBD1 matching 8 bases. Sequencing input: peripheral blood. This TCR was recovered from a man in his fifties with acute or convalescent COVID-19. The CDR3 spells CASSSDRGYEQYF. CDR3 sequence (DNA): TGCGCCAGCAGTTCCGACAGGGGCTACGAGCAGTACTTC.